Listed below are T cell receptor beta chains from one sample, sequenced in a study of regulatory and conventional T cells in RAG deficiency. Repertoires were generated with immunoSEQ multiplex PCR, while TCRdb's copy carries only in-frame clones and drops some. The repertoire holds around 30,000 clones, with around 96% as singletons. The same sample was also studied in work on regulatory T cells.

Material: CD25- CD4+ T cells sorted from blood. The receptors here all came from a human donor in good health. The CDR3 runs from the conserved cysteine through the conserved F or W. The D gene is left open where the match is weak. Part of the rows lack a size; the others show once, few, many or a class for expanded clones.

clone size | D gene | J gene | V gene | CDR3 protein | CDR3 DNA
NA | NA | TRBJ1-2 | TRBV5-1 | CASSLEGDSSYGYTF | TGCGCCAGCAGCTTGGAAGGGGATAGCAGCTATGGCTACACCTTC
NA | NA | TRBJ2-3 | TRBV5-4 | CASSTSLTGKSDTQYF | TGTGCCAGCAGCACATCCCTGACAGGCAAATCAGATACGCAGTATTTT
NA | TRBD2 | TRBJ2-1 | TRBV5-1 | CASSLGSGAPYNEQFF | TGCGCCAGCAGCTTGGGGAGCGGGGCGCCCTACAATGAGCAGTTCTTC
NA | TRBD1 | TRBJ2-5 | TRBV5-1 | CASSLGRTWDRQETQYF | TGCGCCAGCAGCTTGGGAAGAACGTGGGACAGACAAGAGACCCAGTACTTC
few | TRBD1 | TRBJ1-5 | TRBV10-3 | CATRTGSHQPQHF | TGTGCCACAAGGACAGGGAGTCATCAGCCCCAGCATTTT
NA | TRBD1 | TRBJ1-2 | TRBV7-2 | CASSTIRGQAYGYTF | TGTGCCAGCAGCACGATTAGGGGGCAGGCCTATGGCTACACCTTC
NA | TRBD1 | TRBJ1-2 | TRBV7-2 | CASSLTGGRNYGYTF | TGTGCCAGCAGCTTGACAGGGGGACGGAACTATGGCTACACCTTC
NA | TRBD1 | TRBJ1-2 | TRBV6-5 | CASSKTGSYGYTF | TGTGCCAGCAGTAAGACAGGGAGTTACGGCTACACCTTC
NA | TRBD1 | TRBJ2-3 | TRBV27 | CASSLGTGLSTDTQYF | TGTGCCAGCAGTCTTGGGACAGGCCTAAGCACAGATACGCAGTATTTT
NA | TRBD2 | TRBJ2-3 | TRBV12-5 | CASGSLADGQTSTDTQYF | TGTGCTAGTGGTTCCCTAGCGGACGGGCAAACTAGCACAGATACGCAGTATTTT
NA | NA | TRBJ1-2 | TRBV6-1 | CASSDLIDGYTF | TGTGCCAGCAGTGATCTGATAGATGGCTACACCTTC
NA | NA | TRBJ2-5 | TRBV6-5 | CASTPLRARAGTQYF | TGTGCCAGCACCCCCCTTCGAGCCCGCGCGGGGACCCAGTACTTC
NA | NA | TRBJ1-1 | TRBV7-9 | CASSLPDNLNTEAFF | TGTGCCAGCAGCTTACCGGACAACCTAAACACTGAAGCTTTCTTT
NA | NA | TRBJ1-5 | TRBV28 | CASSRDFGMSNQPQHF | TGTGCCAGCAGCCGGGACTTCGGAATGTCAAATCAGCCCCAGCATTTT
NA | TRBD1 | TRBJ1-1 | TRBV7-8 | CASSGRTGKNTEAFF | TGTGCCAGCAGCGGACGGACAGGGAAGAACACTGAAGCTTTCTTT
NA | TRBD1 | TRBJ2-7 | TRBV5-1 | CASSWGNRDRDSYEQYF | TGCGCCAGCAGCTGGGGAAACCGGGACAGGGACTCCTACGAGCAGTACTTC
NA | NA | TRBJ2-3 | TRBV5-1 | CASSLIGRPLDTQYF | TGCGCCAGCAGCTTGATAGGCAGGCCATTGGATACGCAGTATTTT
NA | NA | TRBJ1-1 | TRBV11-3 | CASSLSPGFEAFF | TGTGCCAGCAGCCTCTCTCCAGGGTTTGAAGCTTTCTTT
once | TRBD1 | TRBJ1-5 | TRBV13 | CASSQTGRNQPQHF | TGTGCCAGCAGCCAGACAGGGAGAAATCAGCCCCAGCATTTT
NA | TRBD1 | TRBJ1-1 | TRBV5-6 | CASSSGGWTEAFF | TGTGCCAGCAGCTCAGGGGGTTGGACTGAAGCTTTCTTT
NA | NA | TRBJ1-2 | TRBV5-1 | CASSLAIGEANSSRF | TGCGCCAGCAGCTTGGCGATTGGAGAGGCCAATTCTTCCCGGTTC
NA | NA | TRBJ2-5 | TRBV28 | CASRGGGTGEETQYF | TGTGCCAGCAGAGGGGGGGGGACGGGGGAAGAGACCCAGTACTTC
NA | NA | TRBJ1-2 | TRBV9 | CASSATHAGSDGYTF | TGTGCCAGCAGCGCCACCCATGCAGGGTCTGATGGCTACACCTTC
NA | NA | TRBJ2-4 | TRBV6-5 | CASSYGAVLAKNIQYF | TGTGCCAGCAGTTACGGGGCAGTCCTAGCCAAAAACATTCAGTACTTC
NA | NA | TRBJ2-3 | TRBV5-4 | CASSTGAGEDTQYF | TGTGCCAGCAGCACGGGGGCGGGGGAAGATACGCAGTATTTT
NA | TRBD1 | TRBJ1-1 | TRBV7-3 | CASSLGTGQGLAEAFF | TGTGCCAGCAGCTTAGGGACGGGACAGGGGTTGGCTGAAGCTTTCTTT
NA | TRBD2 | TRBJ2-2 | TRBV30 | CAALKGLAGGTGELFF | TGTGCCGCCCTAAAGGGACTAGCGGGGGGTACCGGGGAGCTGTTTTTT
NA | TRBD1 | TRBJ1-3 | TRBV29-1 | CSVDGRQGSGNTIYF | TGCAGCGTTGATGGGCGACAGGGCTCTGGAAACACCATATATTTT
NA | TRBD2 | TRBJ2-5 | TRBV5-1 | CASATPSGGGETQYF | TGCGCCAGCGCTACTCCTAGCGGGGGGGGAGAGACCCAGTACTTC
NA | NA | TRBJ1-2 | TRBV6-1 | CASVRTGGYGYTF | TGTGCCAGCGTCAGGACGGGGGGCTATGGCTACACCTTC
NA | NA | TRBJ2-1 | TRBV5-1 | CASSLTGRNEQFF | TGCGCCAGCAGCTTGACAGGGCGCAATGAGCAGTTCTTC
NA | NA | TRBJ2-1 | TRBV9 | CASSTTGGRAYNEQFF | TGTGCCAGCAGCACAACGGGGGGCCGTGCCTACAATGAGCAGTTCTTC
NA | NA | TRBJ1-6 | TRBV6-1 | CASRETGLNYNSPLHF | TGTGCCAGCAGGGAAACAGGGCTAAACTATAATTCCCCCCTCCACTTT
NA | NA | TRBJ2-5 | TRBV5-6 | CASSLGRRETQYF | TGTGCCAGCAGCTTGGGGAGAAGGGAGACCCAGTACTTC
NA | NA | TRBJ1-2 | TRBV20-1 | CSARRGTGYTF | TGCAGTGCCAGAAGGGGAACAGGGTACACCTTC
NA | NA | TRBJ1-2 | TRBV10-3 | CAISPNRDGYTF | TGTGCCATCAGCCCGAACAGGGACGGCTACACCTTC
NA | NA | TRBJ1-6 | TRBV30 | CAWAHWGVDNSPLHF | TGTGCCTGGGCTCATTGGGGAGTTGATAATTCACCCCTCCACTTT
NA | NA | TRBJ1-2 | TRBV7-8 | CASSLLGGARNYGYTF | TGTGCCAGCAGCTTATTGGGGGGGGCCAGAAACTATGGCTACACCTTC
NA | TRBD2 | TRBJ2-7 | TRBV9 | CASSVEGTSSYEQYF | TGTGCCAGCAGCGTAGAGGGGACTAGCTCCTACGAGCAGTACTTC
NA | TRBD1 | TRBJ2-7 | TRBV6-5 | CASSRDRAYEQYF | TGTGCCAGCAGTAGAGACAGGGCCTACGAGCAGTACTTC
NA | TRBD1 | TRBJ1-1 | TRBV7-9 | CASSSTGQGGSAFF | TGTGCCAGCAGTTCGACCGGACAGGGGGGTTCCGCTTTCTTT
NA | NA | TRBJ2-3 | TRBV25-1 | CASSYTDTQYF | TGTGCCAGCAGCTACACAGATACGCAGTATTTT
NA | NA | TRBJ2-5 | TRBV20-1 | CSARERETQYF | TGCAGTGCTAGAGAGAGGGAGACCCAGTACTTC
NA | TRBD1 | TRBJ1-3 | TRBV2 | CASSEAWDRVTGNTIYF | TGTGCCAGCAGTGAAGCATGGGACAGGGTGACTGGAAACACCATATATTTT
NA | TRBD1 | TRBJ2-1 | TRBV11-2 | CASSFRTGTGDEQFF | TGTGCCAGCAGCTTTCGGACGGGGACAGGGGATGAGCAGTTCTTC
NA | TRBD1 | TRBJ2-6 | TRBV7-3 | CASSLRLPLGTGESGANVLTF | TGTGCCAGCAGCTTACGTCTACCTCTAGGGACAGGGGAGTCTGGGGCCAACGTCCTGACTTTC
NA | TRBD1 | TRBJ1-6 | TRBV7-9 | CASSLGGGTGPNSPLHF | TGTGCCAGCAGCTTAGGGGGGGGGACAGGACCCAATTCACCCCTCCACTTT
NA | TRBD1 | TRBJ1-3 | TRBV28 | CASSLERDRRGNTIYF | TGTGCCAGCAGTTTGGAAAGGGACAGGCGGGGAAACACCATATATTTT